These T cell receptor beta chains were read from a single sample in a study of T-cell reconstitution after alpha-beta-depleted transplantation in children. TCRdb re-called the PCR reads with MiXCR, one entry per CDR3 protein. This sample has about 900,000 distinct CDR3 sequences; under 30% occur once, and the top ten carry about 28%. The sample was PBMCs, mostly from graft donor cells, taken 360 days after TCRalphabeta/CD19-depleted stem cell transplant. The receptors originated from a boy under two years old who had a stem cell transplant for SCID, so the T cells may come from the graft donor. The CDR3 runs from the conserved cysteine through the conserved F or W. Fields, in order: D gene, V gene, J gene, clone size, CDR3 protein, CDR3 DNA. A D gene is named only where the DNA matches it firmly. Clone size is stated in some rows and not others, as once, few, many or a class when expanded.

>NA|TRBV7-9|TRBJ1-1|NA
CASSLVPGVEAFF
TGTGCCAGCAGCTTAGTTCCAGGGGTTGAAGCTTTCTTT
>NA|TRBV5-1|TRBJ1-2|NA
CASSLGLSLSLPGYGYTF
TGCGCCAGCAGCCTCGGACTGAGCCTCTCCCTACCGGGCTATGGCTACACCTTC
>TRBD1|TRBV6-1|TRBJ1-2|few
CASSTPGTGLKGYTF
TGTGCCAGCAGTACCCCCGGGACAGGGCTAAAGGGCTACACCTTC
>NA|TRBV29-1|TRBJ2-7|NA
CSAKQGGGSYEQYF
TGCAGCGCAAAACAGGGCGGGGGCTCCTACGAGCAGTACTTC
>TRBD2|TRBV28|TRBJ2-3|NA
CASSLYAGRGTDTQYF
TGTGCCAGCAGTTTATACGCAGGGAGGGGCACAGATACGCAGTATTTT
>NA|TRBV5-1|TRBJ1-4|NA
CASSFFTGYSEKLFF
TGCGCCAGCAGCTTTTTTACAGGGTATTCCGAAAAACTGTTTTTT
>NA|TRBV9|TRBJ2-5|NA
CSSSVGETRAETQYF
TGTTCCAGCAGCGTAGGGGAGACTAGAGCAGAGACCCAGTACTTC
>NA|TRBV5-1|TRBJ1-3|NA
CASSSGFSGNTIYF
TGCGCCAGCAGCTCGGGGTTCTCTGGAAACACCATATATTTT
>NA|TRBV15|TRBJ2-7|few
CATSRGPGGSYEQYF
TGTGCCACCAGCAGAGGCCCAGGTGGATCCTACGAGCAGTACTTC
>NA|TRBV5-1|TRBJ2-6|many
CASSLSRGGANVLTF
TGCGCCAGCAGCTTATCCAGGGGTGGGGCCAACGTCCTGACTTTC
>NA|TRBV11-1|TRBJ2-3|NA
CASSLASFSGRYDTDTQYF
TGTGCCAGCAGCTTAGCGAGCTTCAGTGGACGGTACGACACAGATACGCAGTATTTT
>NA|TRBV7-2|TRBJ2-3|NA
CASSLVGRSADTQYF
TGTGCCAGCAGCTTAGTAGGGCGATCCGCAGATACGCAGTATTTT
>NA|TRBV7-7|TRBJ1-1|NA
CASSPVAGVGPGEAFF
TGTGCCAGCAGCCCCGTGGCCGGAGTGGGACCGGGCGAAGCTTTCTTT
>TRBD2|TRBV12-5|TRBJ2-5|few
CASAPWGGTQYF
TGTGCTAGTGCCCCCTGGGGGGGGACCCAGTACTTC
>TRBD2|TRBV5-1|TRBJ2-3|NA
CASSLGLALPDTQYF
TGCGCCAGCAGCTTAGGACTAGCCCTTCCAGATACGCAGTATTTT
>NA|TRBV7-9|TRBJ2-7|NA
CASSLAWGLAVSYEQYF
TGTGCCAGCAGCTTAGCGTGGGGCCTCGCGGTCTCCTACGAGCAGTACTTC
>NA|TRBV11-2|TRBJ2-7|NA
CASSVDIGYPYEQYF
TGTGCCAGCAGCGTAGACATTGGGTACCCTTACGAGCAGTACTTC
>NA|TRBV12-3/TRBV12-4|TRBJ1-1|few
CASRGRGTEAFF
TGTGCCAGCAGGGGTAGGGGGACTGAAGCTTTCTTT
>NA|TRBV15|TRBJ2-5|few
CATSTRNQETQYF
TGTGCCACCAGCACCAGAAATCAAGAGACCCAGTACTTC
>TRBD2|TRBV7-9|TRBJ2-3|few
CASSATWGLAPDTQYF
TGTGCCAGCAGCGCCACGTGGGGACTAGCCCCAGATACGCAGTATTTT
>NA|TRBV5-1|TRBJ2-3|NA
CASSSPAGNIPSTDTQYF
TGCGCCAGCAGCTCCCCGGCGGGTAACATACCTAGCACAGATACGCAGTATTTT
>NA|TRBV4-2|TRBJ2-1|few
CASSPPGASSHEQFF
TGTGCCAGCAGCCCCCCCGGAGCTAGCTCCCATGAGCAGTTCTTC
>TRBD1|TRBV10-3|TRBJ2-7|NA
CAINRDRGDEQYF
TGTGCCATCAACAGGGACAGGGGGGACGAGCAGTACTTC
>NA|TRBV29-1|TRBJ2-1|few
CSVEWGSNEQFF
TGCAGCGTTGAATGGGGTAGCAATGAGCAGTTCTTC
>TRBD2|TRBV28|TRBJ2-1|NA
CASSPGLAREQFF
TGTGCCAGCAGTCCAGGACTAGCGCGTGAGCAGTTCTTC
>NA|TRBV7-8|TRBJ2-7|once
CASSLPRMTYEQYF
TGTGCCAGCAGCTTACCTCGGATGACCTACGAGCAGTACTTC
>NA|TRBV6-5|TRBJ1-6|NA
CASSYSGVAPLHF
TGTGCCAGCAGTTACTCCGGGGTAGCACCCCTCCACTTT
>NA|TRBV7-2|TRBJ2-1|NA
CASSSYPSIYNEQFF
TGTGCCAGCAGCTCATACCCTAGCATATACAATGAGCAGTTCTTC
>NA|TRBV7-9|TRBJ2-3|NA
CASSLGTEGDTQYF
TGTGCCAGCAGCTTAGGGACTGAAGGAGATACGCAGTATTTT
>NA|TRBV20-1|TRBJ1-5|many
CSARDRGDQPQHF
TGCAGTGCTAGAGATAGGGGGGATCAGCCCCAGCATTTT
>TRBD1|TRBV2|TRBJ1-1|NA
CATPTAQGGFMNTEAFF
TGTGCCACCCCTACCGCGCAGGGGGGCTTCATGAACACTGAAGCTTTCTTT
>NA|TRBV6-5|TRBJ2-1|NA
CASSYEDPSYNEQFF
TGTGCCAGCAGTTACGAGGATCCTTCCTACAATGAGCAGTTCTTC
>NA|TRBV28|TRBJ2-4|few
CASSPDLGNIQYF
TGTGCCAGCAGTCCCGACCTAGGGAACATTCAGTACTTC
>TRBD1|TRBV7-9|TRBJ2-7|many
CASSRWQGQGTYEQYF
TGTGCCAGCAGCCGTTGGCAGGGACAGGGCACCTACGAGCAGTACTTC
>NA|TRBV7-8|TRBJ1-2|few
CASNPGTNYGYTF
TGTGCCAGCAACCCGGGAACGAACTATGGCTACACCTTC
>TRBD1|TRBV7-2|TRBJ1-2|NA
CASSFQGALVGYTF
TGTGCCAGCAGCTTCCAGGGGGCCCTTGTTGGCTACACCTTC
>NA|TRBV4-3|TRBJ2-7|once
CASSPSTGRLGWQYF
TGCGCCAGCAGCCCGTCTACAGGGCGTTTAGGCTGGCAGTACTTC
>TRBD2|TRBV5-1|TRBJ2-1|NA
CASSLGLAGGFPGEQFF
TGCGCCAGCAGCTTGGGCCTAGCGGGAGGTTTCCCCGGTGAGCAGTTCTTC
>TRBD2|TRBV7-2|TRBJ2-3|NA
CASTLMRGITDTQYF
TGTGCCAGCACCCTTATGCGGGGGATCACAGATACGCAGTATTTT
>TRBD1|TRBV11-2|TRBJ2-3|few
CASSLGYRGSLQYF
TGTGCCAGCAGCTTAGGTTACAGGGGGTCTTTGCAGTATTTT
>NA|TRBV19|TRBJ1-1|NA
CASSTSTEAFF
TGTGCCAGTAGTACCAGCACTGAAGCTTTCTTT
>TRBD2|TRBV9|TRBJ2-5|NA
CASRGGTSGETQYF
TGTGCCAGCAGGGGGGGGACTAGCGGAGAGACCCAGTACTTC
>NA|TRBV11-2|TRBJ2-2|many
CASSFTGAGELFF
TGTGCCAGCAGCTTTACCGGGGCCGGGGAGCTGTTTTTT
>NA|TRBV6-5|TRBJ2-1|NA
CASSYSRWNEQFF
TGTGCCAGCAGTTACTCGCGGTGGAATGAGCAGTTCTTC
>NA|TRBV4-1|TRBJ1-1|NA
CASSQYQNTEAFF
TGCGCCAGCAGCCAATATCAAAACACTGAAGCTTTCTTT
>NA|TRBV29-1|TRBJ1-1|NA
CSVVGNLNTEAFF
TGCAGCGTTGTAGGGAATTTGAACACTGAAGCTTTCTTT
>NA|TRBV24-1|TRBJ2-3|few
CATSDRSPSDTQYF
TGTGCCACCAGTGATAGATCCCCTTCAGATACGCAGTATTTT
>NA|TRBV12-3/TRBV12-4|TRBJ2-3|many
CASSLPPDTQYF
TGTGCCAGCAGCTTACCTCCAGATACGCAGTATTTT
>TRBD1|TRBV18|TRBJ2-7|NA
CASSPGQDYEQYF
TGTGCCAGCTCACCCGGACAGGACTACGAGCAGTACTTC
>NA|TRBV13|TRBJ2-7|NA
CASSLSGLEFSYEQYF
TGTGCCAGCAGCTTATCAGGGTTGGAATTTTCCTACGAGCAGTACTTC